Below, one T cell receptor beta chain is given with its context. Its ends do not fully match the called genes, so a read error is possible. This CDR3 is 14 amino acids long. The germline gives CDR1 SSHAT, CDR2 FNYEAQ (reference sequence). This sample was included in a study of T cells in Graves' hyperthyroidism and ophthalmopathy. TCR beta CDR3 region amplification was performed from RNA transcripts. TCR CDR3 regions were first amplified by RT-PCR with HTBI primers. TCRdb analysed the multiplex PCR reads with MiXCR anew, one entry per CDR3 protein. The sample includes around 100,000 distinct CDR3 sequences, over 45% of them seen just once. The authors obtained PBMCs from over 8.5 ml of fresh peripheral blood.

Input material: blood. The chain employs TRBV7-7 and TRBJ2-3; D remains ambiguous. The receptor comes from a man in his forties with Graves' hyperthyroidism. The CDR3 nucleotides read TGTGCTAGCAGCCCCGTAAGGTTCATAGATACGCAGTATTTT. Translation gives CASSPVRFIDTQYF.